This T cell receptor (beta chain) was captured by sequencing in a study of blood T cell repertoires in COVID-19. Sequencing was performed with immunoSEQ multiplex PCR; in TCRdb, only in-frame clones are kept and a portion is missing. This table holds 200,000 to 250,000 clones, roughly 80% found once. V shed 2 bases and J 5 bases; nucleotides not matched to a gene: 4. Germline CDR1 is SGHVS and CDR2 is FNYEAQ. CDR3 length: 15 amino acids. This chain joins TRBV7-6 and TRBJ2-3; 10 bases match TRBD2. Sequencing was performed on peripheral blood. The origin of this receptor is a woman aged 70-85 years with acute or convalescent COVID-19. The CDR3 sequence is CASSLLAGAVDTQYF. The DNA of the CDR3 is TGTGCCAGCAGCTTACTAGCGGGAGCGGTAGATACGCAGTATTTT.